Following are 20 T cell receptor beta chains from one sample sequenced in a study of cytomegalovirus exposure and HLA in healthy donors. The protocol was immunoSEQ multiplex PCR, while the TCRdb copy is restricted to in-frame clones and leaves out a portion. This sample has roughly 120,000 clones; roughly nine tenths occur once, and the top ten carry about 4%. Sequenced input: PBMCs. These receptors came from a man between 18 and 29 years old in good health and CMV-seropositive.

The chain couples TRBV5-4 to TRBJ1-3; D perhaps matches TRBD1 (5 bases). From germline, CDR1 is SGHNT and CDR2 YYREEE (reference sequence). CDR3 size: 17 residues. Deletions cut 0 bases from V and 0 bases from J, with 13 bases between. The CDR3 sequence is CASSLEVGQTSGNTIYF. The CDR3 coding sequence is TGTGCCAGCAGCTTGGAGGTGGGGCAGACCTCTGGAAACACCATATATTTT.

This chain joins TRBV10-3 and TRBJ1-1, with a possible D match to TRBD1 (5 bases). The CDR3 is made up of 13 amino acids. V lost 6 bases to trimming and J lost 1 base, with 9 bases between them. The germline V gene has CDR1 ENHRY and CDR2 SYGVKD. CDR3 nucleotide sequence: TGTGCCATCAGGGCAGGGCCGAACACTGAAGCTTTCTTT. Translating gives CAIRAGPNTEAFF.

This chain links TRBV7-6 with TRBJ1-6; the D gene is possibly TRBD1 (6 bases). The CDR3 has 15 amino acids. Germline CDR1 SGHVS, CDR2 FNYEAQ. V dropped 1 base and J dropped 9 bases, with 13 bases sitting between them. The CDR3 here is CASSLGRDTTSPLHF. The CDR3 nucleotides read TGTGCCAGCAGCTTAGGAAGGGACACCACTTCACCCCTCCACTTT.

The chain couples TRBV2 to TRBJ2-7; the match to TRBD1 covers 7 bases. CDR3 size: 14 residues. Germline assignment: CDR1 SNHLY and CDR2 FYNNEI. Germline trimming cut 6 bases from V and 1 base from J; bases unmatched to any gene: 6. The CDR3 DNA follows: TGTGCCAGCAGGACGACAGGGAGTTCCTACGAGCAGTACTTC. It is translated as CASRTTGSSYEQYF.

CDR3 bases: TGCGCCAGCAGCCTAACAGGGGCTGGTAATTCACCCCTCCACTTT. Protein sequence: CASSLTGAGNSPLHF. The gene calls are TRBV4-3 and TRBJ1-6, with 7 bases lining up with TRBD1. This CDR3 spans 15 amino acids. Germline V gives CDR1 LGHNA, CDR2 YSLEER. V lost 4 bases and J lost 6; bases outside the gene matches: 6.

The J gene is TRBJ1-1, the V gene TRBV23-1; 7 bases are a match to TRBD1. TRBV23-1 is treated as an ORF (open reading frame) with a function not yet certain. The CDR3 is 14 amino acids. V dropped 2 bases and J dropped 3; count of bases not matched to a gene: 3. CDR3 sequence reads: CASSQRDRDTEAFF. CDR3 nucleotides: TGCGCCAGCAGTCAACGGGACAGAGACACTGAAGCTTTCTTT.

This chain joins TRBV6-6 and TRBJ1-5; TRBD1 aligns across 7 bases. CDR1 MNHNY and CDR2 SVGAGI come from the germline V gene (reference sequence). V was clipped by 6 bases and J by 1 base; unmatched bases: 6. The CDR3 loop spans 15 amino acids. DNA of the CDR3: TGTGCCAGCAGAGCCGAACAGGGGAGCAATCAGCCCCAGCATTTT. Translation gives CASRAEQGSNQPQHF.

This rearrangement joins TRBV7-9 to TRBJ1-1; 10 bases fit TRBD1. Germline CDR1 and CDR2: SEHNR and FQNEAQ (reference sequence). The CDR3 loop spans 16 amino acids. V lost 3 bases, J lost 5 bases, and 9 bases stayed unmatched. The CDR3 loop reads CASSFNRDRGGTEAFF. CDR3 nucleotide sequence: TGTGCCAGCAGCTTCAATCGGGACAGGGGAGGAACTGAAGCTTTCTTT.

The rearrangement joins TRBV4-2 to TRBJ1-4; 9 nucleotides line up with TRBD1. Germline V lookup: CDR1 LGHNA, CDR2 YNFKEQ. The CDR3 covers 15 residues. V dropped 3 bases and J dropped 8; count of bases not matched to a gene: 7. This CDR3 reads CASSHSDRGNEKLFF. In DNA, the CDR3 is TGTGCCAGCAGCCATTCCGACAGGGGGAACGAAAAACTGTTTTTT.

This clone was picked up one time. The CDR3 DNA reads TGTGCCAGCAGAGGAAAGTGGACTAGCGGGACAAGGGGGGAGACCCAGTACTTC. It is translated as CASRGKWTSGTRGETQYF. The chain joins TRBV27 to TRBJ2-5; 12 bases map to TRBD2. This CDR3 is 18 amino acids long. Losses at the gene ends were 6 bases for V and 5 bases for J; bases not matched to a gene: 16. The germline V gene has CDR1 MNHEY and CDR2 SMNVEV (reference sequence).

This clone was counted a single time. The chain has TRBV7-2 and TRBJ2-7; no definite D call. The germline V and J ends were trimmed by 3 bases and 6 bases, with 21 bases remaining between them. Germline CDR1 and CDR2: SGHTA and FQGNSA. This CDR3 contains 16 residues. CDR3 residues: CASSLVTSQEAFEQYF. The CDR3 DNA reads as TGTGCCAGCAGCTTGGTAACATCGCAAGAGGCCTTCGAGCAGTACTTC.

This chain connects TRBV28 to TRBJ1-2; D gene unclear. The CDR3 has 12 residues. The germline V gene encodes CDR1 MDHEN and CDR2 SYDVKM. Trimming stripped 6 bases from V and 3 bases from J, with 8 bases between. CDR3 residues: CASSPGDYGYTF. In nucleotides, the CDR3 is TGTGCCAGCAGCCCGGGTGACTATGGCTACACCTTC.

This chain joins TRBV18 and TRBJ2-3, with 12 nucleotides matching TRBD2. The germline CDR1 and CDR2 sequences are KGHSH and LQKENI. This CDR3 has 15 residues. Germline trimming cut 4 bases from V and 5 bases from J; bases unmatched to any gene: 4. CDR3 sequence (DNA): TGTGCCAGCTCACAACTAGCGGGGGGTGAAGATACGCAGTATTTT. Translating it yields CASSQLAGGEDTQYF.

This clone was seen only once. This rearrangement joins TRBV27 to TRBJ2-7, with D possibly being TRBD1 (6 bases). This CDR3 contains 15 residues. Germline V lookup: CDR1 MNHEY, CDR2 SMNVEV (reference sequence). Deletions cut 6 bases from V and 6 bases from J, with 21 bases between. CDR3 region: CASRGDTKQGAEQYF. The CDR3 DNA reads TGTGCCAGCAGGGGGGACACAAAACAGGGTGCCGAGCAGTACTTC.

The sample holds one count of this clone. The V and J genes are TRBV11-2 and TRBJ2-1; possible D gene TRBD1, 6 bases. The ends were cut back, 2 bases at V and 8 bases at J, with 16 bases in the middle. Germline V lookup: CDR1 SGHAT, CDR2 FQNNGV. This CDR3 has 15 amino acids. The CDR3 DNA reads TGTGCCAGCAGCTTACAGGGGAAGGAGTTCGATGAGCAGTTCTTC. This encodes CASSLQGKEFDEQFF.

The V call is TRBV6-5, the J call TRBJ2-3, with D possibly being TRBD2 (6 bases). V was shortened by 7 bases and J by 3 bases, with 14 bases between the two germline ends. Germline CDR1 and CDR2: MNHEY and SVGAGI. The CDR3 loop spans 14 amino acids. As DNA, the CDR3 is TGTGCCAGCAAAGGGAGGTCGGGAACAGATACGCAGTATTTT. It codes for CASKGRSGTDTQYF.

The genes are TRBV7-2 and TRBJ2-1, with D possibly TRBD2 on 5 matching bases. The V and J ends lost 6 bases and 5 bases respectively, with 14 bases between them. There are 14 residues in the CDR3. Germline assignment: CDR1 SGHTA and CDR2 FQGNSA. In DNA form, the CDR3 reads TGTGCCAGCAGAACTAGGAAGGGTAACAATGAGCAGTTCTTC. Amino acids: CASRTRKGNNEQFF.

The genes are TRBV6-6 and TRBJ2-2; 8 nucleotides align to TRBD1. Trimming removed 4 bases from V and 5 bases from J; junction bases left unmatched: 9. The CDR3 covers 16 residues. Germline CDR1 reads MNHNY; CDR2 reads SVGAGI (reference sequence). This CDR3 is CASSSPGQDPTGELFF. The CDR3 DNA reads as TGTGCCAGCAGTTCCCCGGGACAGGACCCAACCGGGGAGCTGTTTTTT.

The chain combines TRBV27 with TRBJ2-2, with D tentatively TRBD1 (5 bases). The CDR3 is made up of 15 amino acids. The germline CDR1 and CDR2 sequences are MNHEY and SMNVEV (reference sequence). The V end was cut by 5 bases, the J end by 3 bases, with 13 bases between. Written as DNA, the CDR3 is TGTGCCAGCAGTCTCACAGGCAGGGACACCGGGGAGCTGTTTTTT. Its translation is CASSLTGRDTGELFF.

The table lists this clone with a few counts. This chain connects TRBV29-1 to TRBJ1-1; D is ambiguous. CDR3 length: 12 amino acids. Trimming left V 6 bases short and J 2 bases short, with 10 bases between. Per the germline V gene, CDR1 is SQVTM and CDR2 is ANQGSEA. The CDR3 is CSVSGLNTEAFF. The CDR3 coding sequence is TGCAGCGTATCCGGTCTTAACACTGAAGCTTTCTTT. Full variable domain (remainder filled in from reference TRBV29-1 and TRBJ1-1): SAVISQKPSRDICQRGTSLTIQCQVDSQVTMMFWYRQQPGQSLTLIATANQGSEATYESGFVIDKFPISRPNLTFSTLTVSNMSPEDSSIYLCSVSGLNTEAFFGQGTRLTVV.